These T cell receptor beta chains were read from a single sample in a study of cytomegalovirus exposure and HLA in healthy donors. Generated by immunoSEQ multiplex PCR, the TCRdb table keeps only in-frame clones and is missing some. The sample yields about 180,000 clones, roughly 75% seen once. Material for sequencing was PBMCs. The receptors were sampled from a woman in her fifties or sixties in good health and CMV-seropositive. The conserved cysteine and the conserved F or W are not part of the CDR3 here.

j_gene,v_gene,CDR3aa
TRBJ2-5,TRBV7-2,ASSLARTSGGYQETQY
TRBJ2-1,TRBV5-1,ASSLANEQF
TRBJ2-1,TRBV19,ASSGWDSSYNEQF
TRBJ2-1,TRBV5-1,ASSFLGGGDNNEQF
TRBJ2-2,TRBV9,ASSLRQGSGELF
TRBJ1-2,TRBV2,ASSEGGANYGYT
TRBJ2-3,TRBV6-1,ASSEAGGGAPYTDTQY
TRBJ2-3,TRBV7-3,ASSQASAVSDTQY
TRBJ1-1,TRBV19,ASTSFIRGGAF
TRBJ2-1,TRBV28,ASSSPGTGDSEQF
TRBJ1-6,TRBV7-2,VSSLYRITGNSPLH
TRBJ1-1,TRBV29-1,SVEGGMGNTEAF
TRBJ1-1,TRBV18,ASSPPSREGTEAF
TRBJ2-7,TRBV6-1,ASSAYRELGYEQY
TRBJ1-2,TRBV5-6,ASSPGQDFYGYT
.,TRBV15,ATSRDRGLTYEQY
TRBJ2-7,TRBV27,ASSLGVGLTYEQY
TRBJ2-4,TRBV27,ASSYQTGGNIQY
TRBJ2-3,TRBV18,ASSPPGADTQY
TRBJ2-1,TRBV7-8,ASGRERESNEQF
TRBJ1-3,TRBV7-9,ASSLPTITGAVSGNTIY
TRBJ1-5,TRBV7-9,ASSLENQPQH
TRBJ2-5,TRBV7-9,ASSLVGAEETQY
TRBJ2-5,TRBV28,ASSVMGQGRGETQY
TRBJ2-7,TRBV19,ASSGGTSGVYEQY
TRBJ1-2,TRBV6-5,ASRLYRGANYGYT
TRBJ2-7,TRBV5-1,ASSSPQGIEQY
TRBJ1-3,TRBV28,AGTTGTSGNTIY
TRBJ1-2,TRBV5-4,ASSLRAIYGYT
TRBJ1-1,TRBV7-8,ASSFRDTEAF
TRBJ2-5,TRBV5-4,ASSLAVQAKETQY
TRBJ1-2,TRBV5-4,ASSPPDRYYGYT
TRBJ1-2,TRBV7-2,ASSPRQGSGYT
TRBJ2-7,TRBV7-6,ASSSGTGTASTLSAEQY
TRBJ1-4,TRBV19,ASSQPQGLSEKLF
TRBJ2-5,TRBV6-5,ASSYIQTQTQY
TRBJ2-2,TRBV13,ASSSEGRGGTGELF
TRBJ2-7,TRBV11-2,ASSLAWREMDEQY
TRBJ2-7,TRBV20-1,SARQVDEQY
TRBJ1-4,TRBV4-1,ASSQVHRPLVEKLF
TRBJ1-1,TRBV28,ASSSSGTGNTEAF
TRBJ1-5,TRBV19,ASRIGTGGNSQPQH
TRBJ2-7,TRBV7-9,ASSLERGMNEQY
TRBJ2-7,TRBV5-1,ASSLNWGGAYEQY
TRBJ1-5,TRBV28,ASKKSGNSNQPQH
TRBJ2-2,TRBV9,ASTLGQGPRGVRAGELF
TRBJ1-2,TRBV11-2,ASTQRQGAVSYGYT
TRBJ2-7,TRBV6-5,ASSAGASGEQY
TRBJ2-3,TRBV11-2,ASSLVGSSGGQDTQY
TRBJ1-1,TRBV7-8,ASSLELIRTGSNDF